The clone carrying this T cell receptor (beta chain) was counted at least ten times. The sample is drawn from a study of T cells in Graves' hyperthyroidism and ophthalmopathy. Per germline, CDR1 MNHNS and CDR2 SASEGT. CDR3 length equals 15 residues. Germline trimming cut 5 bases from V and 2 bases from J; bases unmatched to any gene: 8. What was amplified from RNA transcripts were TCR beta CDR3 regions. With the HTBI primer set, the TCR CDR3 went through a first round of RT-PCR. TCRdb re-analysed the multiplex PCR reads in MiXCR, keeping a single row per CDR3 protein. The table has fewer than 350,000 distinct CDR3 sequences, 10% to 15% seen once. Those with hyperthyroidism were 18 to 65 years old, newly diagnosed, and ill for under 2 months. Sampled blood dates from first hyperthyroidism diagnosis, and it precedes any ophthalmopathy symptoms. Fresh peripheral blood, roughly 10 ml of it, supplied the PBMCs.

The sequence came from a woman in her 30s with Graves' hyperthyroidism that later progressed to Graves' ophthalmopathy. Specimen: blood. The V and J genes are TRBV6-1 and TRBJ1-1; 7 bases agree with TRBD1. The CDR3 DNA follows: TGTGCCAGCAGTTATACAGGGGCATCTAACACTGAAGCTTTCTTT. Residues: CASSYTGASNTEAFF.